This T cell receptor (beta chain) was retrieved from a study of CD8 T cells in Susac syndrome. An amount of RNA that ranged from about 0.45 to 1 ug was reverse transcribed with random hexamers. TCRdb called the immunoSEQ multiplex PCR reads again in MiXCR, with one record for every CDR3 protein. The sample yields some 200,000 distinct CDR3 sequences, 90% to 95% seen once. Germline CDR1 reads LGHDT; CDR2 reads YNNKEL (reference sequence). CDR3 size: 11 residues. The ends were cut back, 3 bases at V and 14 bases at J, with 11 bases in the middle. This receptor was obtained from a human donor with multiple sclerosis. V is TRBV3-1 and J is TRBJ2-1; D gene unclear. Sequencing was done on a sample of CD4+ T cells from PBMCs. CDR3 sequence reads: CASSQYEREFF. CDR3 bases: TGTGCCAGCAGCCAGTATGAGCGCGAGTTCTTC.